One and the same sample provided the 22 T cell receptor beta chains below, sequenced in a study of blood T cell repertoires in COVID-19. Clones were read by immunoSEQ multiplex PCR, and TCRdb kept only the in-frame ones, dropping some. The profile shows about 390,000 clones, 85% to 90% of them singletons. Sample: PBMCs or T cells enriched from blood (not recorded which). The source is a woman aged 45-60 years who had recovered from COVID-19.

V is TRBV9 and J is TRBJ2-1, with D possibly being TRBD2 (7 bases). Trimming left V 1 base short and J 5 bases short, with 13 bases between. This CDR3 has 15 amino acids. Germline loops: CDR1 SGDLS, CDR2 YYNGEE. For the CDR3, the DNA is TGTGCCAGCAGCGTATGGGCGGGGGCTCACAATGAGCAGTTCTTC. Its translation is CASSVWAGAHNEQFF.

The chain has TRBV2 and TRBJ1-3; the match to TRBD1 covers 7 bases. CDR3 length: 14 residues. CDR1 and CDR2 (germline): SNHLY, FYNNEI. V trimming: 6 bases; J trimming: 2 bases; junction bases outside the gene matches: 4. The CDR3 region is CASRKQGTGNTIYF. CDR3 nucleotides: TGTGCCAGCAGAAAACAGGGGACTGGAAACACCATATATTTT.

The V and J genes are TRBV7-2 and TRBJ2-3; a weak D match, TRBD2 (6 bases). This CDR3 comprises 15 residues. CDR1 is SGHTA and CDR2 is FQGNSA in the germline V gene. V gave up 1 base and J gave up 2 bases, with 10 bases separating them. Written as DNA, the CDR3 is TGTGCCAGCAGCTTAGTTGGGACTCTCACAGATACGCAGTATTTT. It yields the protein CASSLVGTLTDTQYF. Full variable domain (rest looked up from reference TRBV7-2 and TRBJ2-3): GAGVSQSPSNKVTEKGKDVELRCDPISGHTALYWYRQSLGQGLEFLIYFQGNSAPDKSGLPSDRFSAERTGGSVSTLTIQRTQQEDSAVYLCASSLVGTLTDTQYFGPGTRLTVL.

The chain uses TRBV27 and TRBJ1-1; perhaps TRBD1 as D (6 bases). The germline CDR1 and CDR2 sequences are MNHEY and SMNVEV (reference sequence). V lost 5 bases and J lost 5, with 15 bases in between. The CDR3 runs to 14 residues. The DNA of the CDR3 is TGTGCCAGCAGTAGGGGGGGGGCGAGAACTGAAGCTTTCTTT. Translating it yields CASSRGGARTEAFF.

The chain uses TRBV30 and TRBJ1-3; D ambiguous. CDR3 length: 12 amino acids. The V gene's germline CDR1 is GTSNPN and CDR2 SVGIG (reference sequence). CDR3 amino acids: CGWATSGNTIYF. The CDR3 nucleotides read TGTGGGTGGGCCACCTCTGGAAACACCATATATTTT.

The chain's CDR3 is CSALRQLNTEAFF. Here the CDR3 DNA reads TGCAGTGCCCTGAGACAGTTAAACACTGAAGCTTTCTTT. The J gene is TRBJ1-1, the V gene TRBV29-1, with D tentatively TRBD1 (5 bases). Looked up from germline, CDR1 is SQVTM and CDR2 is ANQGSEA. CDR3 length: 13 residues.

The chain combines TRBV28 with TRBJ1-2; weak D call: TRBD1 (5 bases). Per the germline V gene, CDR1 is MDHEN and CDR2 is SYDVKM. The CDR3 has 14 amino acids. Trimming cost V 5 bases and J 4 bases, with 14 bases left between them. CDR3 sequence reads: CASSPGGVGYGYTF. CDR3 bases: TGTGCCAGCAGTCCCGGAGGGGTTGGCTATGGCTACACCTTC.

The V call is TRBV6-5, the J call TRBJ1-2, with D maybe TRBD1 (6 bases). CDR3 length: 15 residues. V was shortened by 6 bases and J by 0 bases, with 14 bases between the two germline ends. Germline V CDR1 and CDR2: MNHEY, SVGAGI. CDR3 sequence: CASRTSGEANYGYTF. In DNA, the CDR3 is TGTGCCAGCAGAACCTCAGGGGAAGCTAACTATGGCTACACCTTC.

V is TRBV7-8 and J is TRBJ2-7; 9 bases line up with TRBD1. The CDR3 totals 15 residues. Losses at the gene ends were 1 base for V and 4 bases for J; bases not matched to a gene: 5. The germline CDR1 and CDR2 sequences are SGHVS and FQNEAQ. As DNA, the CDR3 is TGTGCCAGCAGCTTAGACAGGGGGCTAGGGTACGAGCAGTACTTC. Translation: CASSLDRGLGYEQYF.

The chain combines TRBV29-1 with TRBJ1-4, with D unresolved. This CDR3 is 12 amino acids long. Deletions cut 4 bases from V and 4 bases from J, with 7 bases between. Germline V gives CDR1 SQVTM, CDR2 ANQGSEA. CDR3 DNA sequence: TGCAGCGTTGTTTCCCGTAATGAAAAACTGTTTTTT. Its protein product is CSVVSRNEKLFF.

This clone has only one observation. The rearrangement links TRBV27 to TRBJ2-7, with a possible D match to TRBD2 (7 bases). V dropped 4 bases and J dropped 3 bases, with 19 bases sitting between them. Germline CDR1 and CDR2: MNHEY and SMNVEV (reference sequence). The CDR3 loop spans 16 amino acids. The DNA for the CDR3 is TGTGCCAGCAGTTCCGAGCGCCCGGGGGGACACTACGAGCAGTACTTC. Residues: CASSSERPGGHYEQYF.

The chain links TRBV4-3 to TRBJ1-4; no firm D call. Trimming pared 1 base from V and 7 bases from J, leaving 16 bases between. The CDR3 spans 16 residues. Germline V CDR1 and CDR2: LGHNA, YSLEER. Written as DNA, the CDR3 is TGCGCCAGCAGCCAAGGGTTCGGGATTCTTCCTGAAAAACTGTTTTTT. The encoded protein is CASSQGFGILPEKLFF.

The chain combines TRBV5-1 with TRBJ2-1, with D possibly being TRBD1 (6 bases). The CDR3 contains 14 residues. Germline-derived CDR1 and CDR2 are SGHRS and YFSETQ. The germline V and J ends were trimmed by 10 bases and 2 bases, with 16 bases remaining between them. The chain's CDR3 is CASSGGGTYNEQFF. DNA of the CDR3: TGCGCCTCCAGCGGTGGGGGCACCTACAATGAGCAGTTCTTC.

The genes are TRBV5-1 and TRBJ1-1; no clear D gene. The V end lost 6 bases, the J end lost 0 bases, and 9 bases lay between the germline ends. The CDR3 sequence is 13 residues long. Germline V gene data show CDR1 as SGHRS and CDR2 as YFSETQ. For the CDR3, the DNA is TGCGCCAGCACAGACACCATGAACACTGAAGCTTTCTTT. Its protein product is CASTDTMNTEAFF.

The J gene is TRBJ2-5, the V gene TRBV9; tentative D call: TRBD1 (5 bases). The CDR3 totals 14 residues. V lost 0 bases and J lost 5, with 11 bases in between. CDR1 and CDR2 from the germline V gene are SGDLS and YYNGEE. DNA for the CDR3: TGTGCCAGCAGCGTAGGAAGCAGGGCGGAGACCCAGTACTTC. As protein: CASSVGSRAETQYF.

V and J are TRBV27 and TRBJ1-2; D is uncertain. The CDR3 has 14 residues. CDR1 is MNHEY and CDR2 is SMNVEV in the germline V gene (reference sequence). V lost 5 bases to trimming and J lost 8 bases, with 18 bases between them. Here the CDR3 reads CASSAYEGREGYTF. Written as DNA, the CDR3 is TGTGCCAGCAGTGCTTACGAAGGGAGGGAAGGCTACACCTTC.

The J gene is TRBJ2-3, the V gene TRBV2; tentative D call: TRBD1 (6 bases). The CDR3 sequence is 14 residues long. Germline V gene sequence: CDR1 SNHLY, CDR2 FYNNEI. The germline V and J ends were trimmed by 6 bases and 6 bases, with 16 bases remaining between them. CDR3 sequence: CASRVDRSFDTQYF. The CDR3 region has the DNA TGTGCCAGCAGAGTAGACAGGTCGTTCGATACGCAGTATTTT.

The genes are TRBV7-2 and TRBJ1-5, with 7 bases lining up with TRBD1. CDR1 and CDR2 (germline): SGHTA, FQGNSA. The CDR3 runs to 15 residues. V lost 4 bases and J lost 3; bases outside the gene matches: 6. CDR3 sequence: CASSSNRGYNQPQHF. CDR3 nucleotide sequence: TGTGCCAGCAGCTCGAACAGGGGTTACAATCAGCCCCAGCATTTT. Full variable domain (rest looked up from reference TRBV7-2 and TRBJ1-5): GAGVSQSPSNKVTEKGKDVELRCDPISGHTALYWYRQSLGQGLEFLIYFQGNSAPDKSGLPSDRFSAERTGGSVSTLTIQRTQQEDSAVYLCASSSNRGYNQPQHFGDGTRLSIL.

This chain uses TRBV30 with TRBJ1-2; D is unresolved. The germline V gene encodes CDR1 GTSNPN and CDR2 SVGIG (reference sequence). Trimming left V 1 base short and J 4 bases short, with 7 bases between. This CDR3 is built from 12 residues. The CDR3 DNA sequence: TGTGCCTGGAGTGGCGAGATCTATGGCTACACCTTC. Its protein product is CAWSGEIYGYTF.

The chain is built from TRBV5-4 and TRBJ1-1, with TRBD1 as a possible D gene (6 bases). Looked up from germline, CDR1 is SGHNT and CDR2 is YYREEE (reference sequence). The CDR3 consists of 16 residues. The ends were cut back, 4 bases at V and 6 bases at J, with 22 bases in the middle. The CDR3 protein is CASSPAWAGGQAEAFF. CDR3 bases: TGTGCCAGCAGCCCGGCTTGGGCGGGGGGGCAGGCTGAAGCTTTCTTT.

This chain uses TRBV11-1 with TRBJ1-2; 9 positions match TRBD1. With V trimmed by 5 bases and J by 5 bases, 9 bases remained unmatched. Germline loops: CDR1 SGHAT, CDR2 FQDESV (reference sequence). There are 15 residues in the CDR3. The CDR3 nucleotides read TGTGCCAGCAGCCGAACAGACAGGGGGAATTATGGCTACACCTTC. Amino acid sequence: CASSRTDRGNYGYTF.

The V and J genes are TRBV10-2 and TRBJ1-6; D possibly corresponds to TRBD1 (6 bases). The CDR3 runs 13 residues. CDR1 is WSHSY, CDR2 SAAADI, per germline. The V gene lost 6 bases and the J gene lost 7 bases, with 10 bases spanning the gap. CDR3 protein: CASRPGQNSPLHF. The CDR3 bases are TGCGCCAGCAGACCCGGACAGAATTCACCCCTCCACTTT.